One sample yielded the 28 T cell receptor beta chains listed below, sequenced in a study of T cell repertoires in cytomegalovirus infection. In TCRdb, the reads were re-called with MiXCR into one record per CDR3 protein. The data contain over 95,000 distinct CDR3 sequences, about 30% of them seen just once; the ten biggest clones take up 41%. Their specific antigens are unknown. The source was CD8+ T cells from cultured PBMCs, collected from culture after CMV antigen stimulation. Every receptor here comes from a human donor in good health (CMV status not recorded). Some clones in this sample may be carry-over from other donors' samples.

This clonotype was seen many times. The chain combines TRBV7-9 with TRBJ2-7, with D uncertain. CDR1 and CDR2 from the germline V gene are SEHNR and FQNEAQ (reference sequence). Trimming cost V 5 bases and J 4 bases, with 15 bases left between them. This CDR3 region has 14 residues. CDR3 protein: CASSKAGQLYEQYF. The CDR3 nucleotides read TGTGCCAGCAGCAAGGCTGGTCAGCTATACGAGCAGTACTTC.

The J gene is TRBJ1-6, the V gene TRBV6-2 or TRBV6-3; 7 nucleotides line up with TRBD1. Germline values: CDR1 MNHEY, CDR2 SVGEGT. The CDR3 sequence is 16 residues long. The V gene end was trimmed by 7 bases and the J gene end by 6 bases; junction bases not matched to a gene: 12. The CDR3 nucleotides read TGTGCCAGCACAGCGTCGGGACAGTCAATTAATTCACCCCTCCACTTT. Residues: CASTASGQSINSPLHF.

This clonotype was seen a handful of times. The rearrangement links TRBV4-1 to TRBJ2-3; unclear D gene. Trimming stripped 2 bases from V and 2 bases from J, with 5 bases between. The CDR3 runs to 13 residues. Germline V gene lookup returns CDR1 MGHRA and CDR2 YSYEKL. CDR3 residues: CASSQQDTDTQYF. The DNA for the CDR3 is TGCGCCAGCAGCCAACAGGACACAGATACGCAGTATTTT.

In this sample, this clonotype turned up a few times. CDR3 in amino acids: CASRPGPWNQPQHF. The CDR3 DNA reads TGTGCCAGCAGGCCGGGTCCATGGAATCAGCCCCAGCATTTT. The gene calls are TRBV6-1 and TRBJ1-5; D uncertain. Trimming pared 6 bases from V and 4 bases from J, leaving 13 bases between. CDR3 length: 14 amino acids. Germline CDR1 reads MNHNS; CDR2 reads SASEGT.

The V gene is TRBV20-1, the J gene TRBJ1-1; TRBD1 matches at 7 bases. The CDR3 loop spans 14 amino acids. The ends lost 0 bases at V and 7 bases at J; junction bases unmatched: 8. Germline-derived CDR1 and CDR2 are DFQATT and SNEGSKA (reference sequence). CDR3 loop: CSARDLRGGLEAFF. Here the CDR3 DNA reads TGCAGTGCTAGAGATCTACGAGGGGGCCTTGAAGCTTTCTTT.

This clonotype occurred many times. The chain is built from TRBV28 and TRBJ1-2, with D hard to call. This CDR3 spans 17 amino acids. V lost 5 bases, J lost 5 bases, and 24 bases lay in between. Germline V lookup: CDR1 MDHEN, CDR2 SYDVKM. CDR3 bases: TGTGCCAGCAGTCCACGAGTTGGTAGGGAAGGGATTTATGGCTACACCTTC. Its translation is CASSPRVGREGIYGYTF.

This clonotype came up a few times. V usage is TRBV9 and J usage is TRBJ2-1, with TRBD2 identical over 8 bases. Per germline, CDR1 SGDLS and CDR2 YYNGEE. The CDR3 runs to 13 residues. Trimming cost V 7 bases and J 3 bases; bases outside gene matches: 3. CDR3 sequence (DNA): TGTGCCAGCTCGGGGACTAGCTACAATGAGCAGTTCTTC. This gives the protein CASSGTSYNEQFF.

This clonotype was counted between two and nine times. The chain joins TRBV6-2 or TRBV6-3 to TRBJ2-7; 12 bases agree with TRBD2. The junction had 3 bases not matched to a gene; V was cut back by 2 bases and J by 4 bases. This CDR3 is built from 15 residues. CDR1 and CDR2 (germline): MNHEY, SVGEGT. This chain's CDR3 is CASSYQGLAGYEQYF. CDR3 bases: TGTGCCAGCAGTTACCAGGGACTAGCGGGTTACGAGCAGTACTTC.

The chain couples TRBV27 to TRBJ2-1; 8 nucleotides align to TRBD1. The J segment lost 5 bases and the V segment lost 5 bases, leaving 14 bases of the junction unmatched. The CDR3 has 17 residues. The germline V gene encodes CDR1 MNHEY and CDR2 SMNVEV (reference sequence). CDR3: CASSPRRQGSFHNEQFF. The DNA of the CDR3 is TGTGCCAGCAGTCCGCGTCGACAGGGGAGTTTCCACAATGAGCAGTTCTTC.

There are a few counts of this clonotype. This chain joins TRBV7-8 and TRBJ2-1; 12 bases fit TRBD2. The CDR3 extends over 14 amino acids. Germline lookup yields CDR1 SGHVS and CDR2 FQNEAQ. Trimming at V came to 3 bases and at J to 9 bases, leaving 3 bases not matched to a gene. DNA of the CDR3: TGTGCCAGCAGCTTTTCACTAGCGGGGGGTGAGCAGTTCTTC. It codes for CASSFSLAGGEQFF.

The V call is TRBV7-9, the J call TRBJ2-7; D gene ambiguous. Germline CDR1 reads SEHNR; CDR2 reads FQNEAQ (reference sequence). The ends were cut back, 0 bases at V and 3 bases at J, with 9 bases in the middle. The CDR3 is made up of 14 amino acids. CDR3 region: CASSLATHLYEQYF. As DNA, the CDR3 is TGTGCCAGCAGCTTAGCGACACATCTCTACGAGCAGTACTTC.

Details on this clonotype: Sequence at one end of the junction differs from germline and may be a read error. The chain combines TRBV19 with TRBJ2-7; D unresolved. Germline CDR1 is LNHDA and CDR2 is SQIVND (reference sequence). The CDR3 runs to 13 residues. The CDR3 loop is CPSSINARHEQYF. The CDR3 DNA is TGTCCCAGTAGTATCAACGCCCGGCACGAGCAGTACTTC.

The chain joins TRBV7-6 to TRBJ2-1, with 9 bases that match TRBD1. The V segment lost 3 bases and the J segment 4 bases; nucleotides outside the gene matches: 7. This CDR3 contains 16 residues. Germline assignment: CDR1 SGHVS and CDR2 FNYEAQ. The CDR3, as DNA: TGTGCCAGCAGCTTTGGACAGGGGTTGGGATACAATGAGCAGTTCTTC. Protein sequence: CASSFGQGLGYNEQFF.

This clonotype occurred once. V usage is TRBV19 and J usage is TRBJ2-3, with 8 positions matching TRBD1. CDR1 is LNHDA and CDR2 is SQIVND in the germline V gene (reference sequence). The CDR3 is 15 residues long. Losses at the gene ends were 5 bases for V and 1 base for J; bases not matched to a gene: 5. The CDR3 is CASSVDRGGTDTQYF. The CDR3 DNA reads as TGTGCCAGTAGTGTCGACAGGGGAGGCACAGATACGCAGTATTTT.

This chain links TRBV6-6 with TRBJ1-2, with TRBD1 matching 7 bases. Germline lookup yields CDR1 MNHNY and CDR2 SVGAGI (reference sequence). The CDR3 spans 15 residues. V lost 8 bases and J lost 8; bases outside the gene matches: 17. CDR3 in DNA: TGTGCCAGCGCGCAGGGGGAGCAGACTATATGGGGCTACACCTTC. This translates into CASAQGEQTIWGYTF.

The V gene is TRBV28, the J gene TRBJ2-6; tentatively, D is TRBD2 (5 bases). The CDR3 totals 14 residues. Trimming took 7 bases from V and 0 from J, leaving 7 bases between them. The germline gives CDR1 MDHEN, CDR2 SYDVKM. The CDR3 DNA reads as TGTGCCAGCACCGGGGACTCTGGGGCCAACGTCCTGACTTTC. Amino acid sequence: CASTGDSGANVLTF. The full variable domain, in which reference TRBV28 and TRBJ2-6 provide the parts outside the CDR3, is DVKVTQSSRYLVKRTGEKVFLECVQDMDHENMFWYRQDPGLGLRLIYFSYDVKMKEKGDIPEGYSVSREKKERFSLILESASTNQTSMYLCASTGDSGANVLTFGAGSRLTVL.

This clonotype was seen just once. V is TRBV4-1 and J is TRBJ2-1, with no clear D. Germline V gives CDR1 MGHRA, CDR2 YSYEKL. This CDR3 comprises 18 residues. Trimming took off 0 bases at V and 4 bases at J, with 19 bases between the two ends. This CDR3 reads CASSQDDVVLPNYNEQFF. CDR3 DNA: TGCGCCAGCAGCCAAGATGACGTGGTTCTGCCCAATTACAATGAGCAGTTCTTC.

This clonotype was found a few times. This rearrangement joins TRBV19 to TRBJ1-2; no definite D call. The CDR3 runs to 13 residues. Trimming took off 3 bases at V and 4 bases at J, with 9 bases between the two ends. Germline loops: CDR1 LNHDA, CDR2 SQIVND (reference sequence). Written as DNA, the CDR3 is TGTGCCAGTAGTATTGGAGGGTCCTATGGCTACACCTTC. It encodes CASSIGGSYGYTF. Looking up the rest from reference TRBV19 and TRBJ1-2 gives the full variable domain: DGGITQSPKYLFRKEGQNVTLSCEQNLNHDAMYWYRQDPGQGLRLIYYSQIVNDFQKGDIAEGYSVSREKKESFPLTVTSAQKNPTAFYLCASSIGGSYGYTFGSGTRLTVV.

This clonotype has a handful of counts. The rearrangement uses TRBV4-1 and TRBJ2-1; 9 bases are a match to TRBD1. Germline V gene lookup returns CDR1 MGHRA and CDR2 YSYEKL. The J segment lost 4 bases and the V segment lost 4 bases, leaving 11 bases of the junction unmatched. CDR3 size: 17 residues. CDR3 sequence reads: CASSLLGQGGSYNEQFF. The CDR3 nucleotides are TGCGCCAGCAGCCTCCTGGGACAGGGAGGATCATACAATGAGCAGTTCTTC.

This clonotype came up a few times. The chain uses TRBV6-1 and TRBJ2-6; perhaps TRBD1 as D (6 bases). The CDR3 covers 18 residues. V dropped 6 bases and J dropped 3 bases, with 21 bases sitting between them. The V gene's germline CDR1 is MNHNS and CDR2 SASEGT. CDR3 in DNA: TGTGCCAGCAGGGGACAAGTGACAGCTATGAGTGGGGCCAACGTCCTGACTTTC. It translates to CASRGQVTAMSGANVLTF.

This clonotype was seen a few times. This chain uses TRBV10-3 with TRBJ2-2; possibly TRBD2 for D (6 bases). Germline-derived CDR1 and CDR2 are ENHRY and SYGVKD. This CDR3 is built from 15 residues. Deletions cut 3 bases from V and 6 bases from J, with 14 bases between. In DNA form, the CDR3 reads TGTGCCATCAGTGACGGCGGGGAGTACGCCGGGGAGCTGTTTTTT. Amino acids: CAISDGGEYAGELFF.

This clonotype was seen at least ten times. The DNA for the CDR3 is TGTGCCAGCAGCGACGAGGCTAGCGGGGGCCTCGCCCTTAGCACAGATACGCAGTATTTT. Translating it yields CASSDEASGGLALSTDTQYF. The chain combines TRBV7-6 with TRBJ2-3; 10 bases are a match to TRBD2. This CDR3 has 20 residues. The V segment lost 5 bases and the J segment 0 bases; nucleotides outside the gene matches: 17. The germline V gene encodes CDR1 SGHVS and CDR2 FNYEAQ.

This clonotype was observed a few times. The CDR3 sequence is CASNPQGSNQPQHF. In DNA, the CDR3 is TGTGCCAGCAATCCACAGGGGTCCAATCAGCCCCAGCATTTT. The rearrangement uses TRBV6-8 and TRBJ1-5, with 7 bases identical to TRBD1. The CDR3 has 14 amino acids. CDR1 MNHGY and CDR2 SAAAGT come from the germline V gene. V lost 7 bases, J lost 3 bases, and 6 bases stayed unmatched.

This clonotype was counted between two and nine times. The chain carries TRBV14 and TRBJ1-2, with a possible D match to TRBD1 (5 bases). The CDR3 runs 16 residues. The germline CDR1 and CDR2 sequences are SGHDN and FVKESK. Trimming left V 2 bases short and J 4 bases short, with 17 bases between. In DNA form, the CDR3 reads TGTGCCAGCAGCCAAACGGTACAGGAGGTTAGCTATGGCTACACCTTC. This encodes CASSQTVQEVSYGYTF.

This chain joins TRBV2 and TRBJ1-5; D call uncertain. Germline V lookup: CDR1 SNHLY, CDR2 FYNNEI. Trimming stripped 8 bases from V and 1 base from J, with 18 bases between. The CDR3 contains 16 residues. CDR3 nucleotides: TGTGCCAGCGTTGAGGATGACATTAAAAGCAATCAGCCCCAGCATTTT. This sequence encodes CASVEDDIKSNQPQHF.

Only a few counts were recorded for this clonotype. This chain links TRBV20-1 with TRBJ2-1; 7 positions agree with TRBD2. This CDR3 is built from 16 residues. The V gene's germline CDR1 is DFQATT and CDR2 SNEGSKA (reference sequence). V was pared by 0 bases and J by 2 bases, with 7 bases of the junction left unmatched. For the CDR3, the DNA is TGCAGTGCTAGAGATCTCGCCGGGACTACCTACAATGAGCAGTTCTTC. Its protein is CSARDLAGTTYNEQFF.

This chain uses TRBV7-1 with TRBJ1-2; D possibly corresponds to TRBD1 (6 bases). TRBV7-1 is labeled an ORF, and its function is uncertain. V was shortened by 3 bases and J by 4 bases, with 9 bases between the two germline ends. The CDR3 length is 13 residues. The chain's CDR3 is CASSSSDSYGYTF. The CDR3 region has the DNA TGTGCCAGCAGCTCTTCGGACAGCTATGGCTACACCTTC.

This clonotype has a handful of counts. CDR3 residues: CASSWKLQGQYGYTF. The CDR3 coding sequence is TGTGCCAGCAGCTGGAAACTTCAGGGTCAGTATGGCTACACCTTC. The V call is TRBV5-6, the J call TRBJ1-2; perhaps TRBD1 as D (5 bases). The germline V and J ends were trimmed by 3 bases and 5 bases, with 17 bases remaining between them. This CDR3 region has 15 residues. Germline V CDR1 and CDR2: SGHDT, YYEEEE.